These 23 T cell receptor beta chains were all obtained from the same sample, sequenced in a study of cytomegalovirus exposure and HLA in healthy donors. Here immunoSEQ multiplex PCR was the method, and the copy in TCRdb shows in-frame clones only, minus some. Of about 180,000 clones in the sample, around 84% were seen once. Sequenced input: PBMCs. These receptors were collected from a man aged 18 to 30 in good health and CMV-seropositive.

The chain carries TRBV4-2 and TRBJ2-1; no definite D call. Trimming removed 0 bases from V and 7 bases from J, with 7 bases in between. Germline-derived CDR1 and CDR2 are LGHNA and YNFKEQ. The CDR3 is made up of 13 amino acids. For the CDR3, the DNA is TGTGCCAGCAGCCAAGATATGAGAAATGAGCAGTTCTTC. Its translation is CASSQDMRNEQFF.

The gene calls are TRBV5-1 and TRBJ2-2; 7 bases agree with TRBD1. Germline CDR1 SGHRS, CDR2 YFSETQ. The CDR3 extends over 20 amino acids. J gave up 4 bases and V 1 base, and 19 bases lay outside the gene matches. The DNA of the CDR3 is TGCGCCAGCAGCTTGTTGCCCCGGGTAGGACAGGCTGGGCCCACCGGGGAGCTGTTTTTT. It specifies CASSLLPRVGQAGPTGELFF.

The rearrangement uses TRBV5-6 and TRBJ2-7; 8 nucleotides line up with TRBD1. The CDR3 spans 14 residues. Germline CDR1 reads SGHDT; CDR2 reads YYEEEE. V dropped 3 bases and J dropped 5; count of bases not matched to a gene: 7. CDR3 DNA: TGTGCCAGCAGCTGGCTCAGGGGGCGGAACGAGCAGTACTTC. This sequence encodes CASSWLRGRNEQYF.

This chain uses TRBV5-1 with TRBJ1-2; D unresolved. V was cut by 0 bases and J by 8 bases, with 11 bases left in between. From germline, CDR1 is SGHRS and CDR2 YFSETQ. The CDR3 contains 13 residues. CDR3 nucleotide sequence: TGCGCCAGCAGCTTGGACGAGGCTTTGGGCTACACCTTC. Translated, it gives CASSLDEALGYTF.

This chain connects TRBV7-8 to TRBJ2-3, with a possible D match to TRBD2 (6 bases). Germline loops: CDR1 SGHVS, CDR2 FQNEAQ. Trimming took off 5 bases at V and 5 bases at J, with 14 bases between the two ends. The CDR3 contains 14 residues. Written as DNA, the CDR3 is TGTGCCAGCAGCAGACTAGACCGTAGAGATACGCAGTATTTT. Its translation: CASSRLDRRDTQYF.

This rearrangement joins TRBV27 to TRBJ2-1, with D tentatively TRBD1 (6 bases). This CDR3 region has 14 residues. Germline V lookup: CDR1 MNHEY, CDR2 SMNVEV (reference sequence). Trimming left V 5 bases short and J 3 bases short, with 11 bases between. CDR3 sequence (DNA): TGTGCCAGCAGTCCAACAGGGAACTACAATGAGCAGTTCTTC. Translating it yields CASSPTGNYNEQFF.

This rearrangement joins TRBV2 to TRBJ1-4; 7 bases are a match to TRBD1. The CDR3 spans 17 residues. Germline V lookup: CDR1 SNHLY, CDR2 FYNNEI. Trimming removed 2 bases from V and 3 bases from J; junction bases left unmatched: 9. Here the CDR3 DNA reads TGTGCCAGCAGTGAACGGGACAGCCAACCATCTAATGAAAAACTGTTTTTT. This sequence encodes CASSERDSQPSNEKLFF.

This rearrangement joins TRBV30 to TRBJ2-7; D possibly corresponds to TRBD2 (6 bases). CDR1 and CDR2 from the germline V gene are GTSNPN and SVGIG (reference sequence). V lost 1 base and J 6 bases, leaving 13 bases between the germline ends. The CDR3 consists of 13 residues. The CDR3 DNA reads TGTGCCTGGAGTGCCACCGGGAGTGGCGAGCAGTACTTC. Its protein is CAWSATGSGEQYF. The variable domain in full, completed from reference TRBV30 and TRBJ2-7, reads SQTIHQWPATLVQPVGSPLSLECTVEGTSNPNLYWYRQAAGRGLQLLFYSVGIGQISSEVPQNLSASRPQDRQFILSSKKLLLSDSGFYLCAWSATGSGEQYFGPGTRLTVT.

This clone has only one observation. V and J are TRBV5-8 and TRBJ2-1; 11 nucleotides agree with TRBD2. The CDR3 covers 16 residues. Germline CDR1 reads SGHTS; CDR2 reads YDEGEE. The J segment lost 2 bases and the V segment lost 4 bases, leaving 5 bases of the junction unmatched. The chain's CDR3 is CASSQGLAGPYNEQFF. The CDR3, as DNA: TGTGCCAGCAGCCAAGGACTAGCGGGCCCCTACAATGAGCAGTTCTTC.

The CDR3 here is CASSLDRDEQYF. CDR3 in DNA: TGTGCCAGCAGCCTTGACAGGGACGAGCAGTACTTC. J is TRBJ2-7 and V is TRBV28; 7 nucleotides agree with TRBD1. The CDR3 sequence is 12 residues long. V gave up 6 bases and J gave up 5 bases; unmatched junction bases: 4. Germline V gives CDR1 MDHEN, CDR2 SYDVKM.

The table lists this clone with a count of one. The J gene is TRBJ1-1, the V gene TRBV2; TRBD1 matches 9 bases. The ends lost 7 bases at V and 6 bases at J; junction bases unmatched: 6. The CDR3 runs 13 residues. Germline V CDR1 and CDR2: SNHLY, FYNNEI. In DNA form, the CDR3 reads TGTGCCAGCACCGACAGGGGGGCGGCTGAAGCTTTCTTT. It is translated as CASTDRGAAEAFF. The variable domain in full, with the rest retrieved from reference TRBV2 and TRBJ1-1, is EPEVTQTPSHQVTQMGQEVILRCVPISNHLYFYWYRQILGQKVEFLVSFYNNEISEKSEIFDDQFSVERPDGSNFTLKIRSTKLEDSAMYFCASTDRGAAEAFFGQGTRLTVV.

This rearrangement joins TRBV6-5 to TRBJ1-3, with D possibly matching TRBD1 (5 bases). Trimming removed 6 bases from V and 2 bases from J, with 11 bases in between. Germline lookup yields CDR1 MNHEY and CDR2 SVGAGI. The CDR3 loop spans 14 amino acids. The chain's CDR3 is CASRRTGAGNTIYF. The CDR3 nucleotides read TGTGCCAGCAGGCGAACGGGGGCTGGAAACACCATATATTTT.

The chain recombines TRBV30 with TRBJ1-1, with D perhaps TRBD1 (5 bases). This CDR3 has 12 residues. Germline V gives CDR1 GTSNPN, CDR2 SVGIG (reference sequence). Trimming stripped 5 bases from V and 4 bases from J, with 11 bases between. The CDR3 loop is CAWGRVRTEAFF. CDR3 DNA: TGTGCCTGGGGCAGGGTACGCACTGAAGCTTTCTTT.

The chain carries TRBV27 and TRBJ1-2, with 8 bases fitting TRBD1. There are 13 residues in the CDR3. With 3 bases clipped from V and 4 bases from J, the junction kept 1 base outside the gene matches. Per the germline V gene, CDR1 is MNHEY and CDR2 is SMNVEV (reference sequence). CDR3 in amino acids: CASSFGQGYGYTF. CDR3 DNA sequence: TGTGCCAGCAGTTTCGGACAGGGCTATGGCTACACCTTC.

The chain joins TRBV6-5 to TRBJ2-3, with D maybe TRBD1 (6 bases). The CDR3 contains 15 residues. With 2 bases removed from V and 6 bases from J, the gap between germline ends came to 15 bases. From germline, CDR1 is MNHEY and CDR2 SVGAGI. For the CDR3, the DNA is TGTGCCAGCAGTTACGGGGGCAGGGAGATCGATACGCAGTATTTT. It yields the protein CASSYGGREIDTQYF.

V gene TRBV4-2 combines with J gene TRBJ2-7; TRBD2 might be the D (5 bases). The CDR3 has 16 amino acids. CDR1 LGHNA and CDR2 YNFKEQ come from the germline V gene. The V end was cut by 0 bases, the J end by 2 bases, with 14 bases between. CDR3 DNA: TGTGCCAGCAGCCAAGATCGAGGCACTAGAACCTACGAGCAGTACTTC. As protein: CASSQDRGTRTYEQYF.

This clone came up a few times. The rearrangement links TRBV19 to TRBJ2-7, with 7 nucleotides matching TRBD1. J was trimmed by 1 base and V by 5 bases; bases with no gene match: 5. Per germline, CDR1 LNHDA and CDR2 SQIVND (reference sequence). The CDR3 loop spans 14 amino acids. CDR3 loop: CASSPQGISYEQYF. The CDR3 DNA reads as TGTGCCAGTAGTCCACAGGGGATTTCCTACGAGCAGTACTTC.

J is TRBJ2-7 and V is TRBV11-2, with 7 positions matching TRBD2. Germline V gene lookup returns CDR1 SGHAT and CDR2 FQNNGV. This CDR3 has 14 residues. Trimming cost V 4 bases and J 3 bases; bases outside gene matches: 6. CDR3 amino acids: CASSSVRGGYEQYF. The CDR3 nucleotides are TGTGCCAGCAGCTCAGTTCGCGGGGGCTACGAGCAGTACTTC.

This chain connects TRBV9 to TRBJ2-3; the D gene is possibly TRBD2 (7 bases). The CDR3 is made up of 16 amino acids. Germline assignment: CDR1 SGDLS and CDR2 YYNGEE. Trimming pared 0 bases from V and 2 bases from J, leaving 13 bases between. CDR3 coding DNA: TGTGCCAGCAGCGTAGGAGGGGGGGGATACACAGATACGCAGTATTTT. It yields the protein CASSVGGGGYTDTQYF.

Only a few counts were recorded for this clone. This rearrangement joins TRBV9 to TRBJ1-3; D is ambiguous. This CDR3 has 13 residues. Germline assignment: CDR1 SGDLS and CDR2 YYNGEE. Trimming stripped 3 bases from V and 0 bases from J, with 4 bases between. CDR3 sequence: CASSAPSGNTIYF. CDR3 in DNA: TGTGCCAGCAGCGCTCCCTCTGGAAACACCATATATTTT. Using reference TRBV9 and TRBJ1-3 for the parts outside the CDR3, the full variable domain is DSGVTQTPKHLITATGQRVTLRCSPRSGDLSVYWYQQSLDQGLQFLIQYYNGEERAKGNILERFSAQQFPDLHSELNLSSLELGDSALYFCASSAPSGNTIYFGEGSWLTVV.

The chain uses TRBV27 and TRBJ2-6; the D gene is possibly TRBD2 (5 bases). This CDR3 has 15 amino acids. CDR1 MNHEY and CDR2 SMNVEV come from the germline V gene (reference sequence). Trimming cost V 6 bases and J 0 bases, with 9 bases left between them. The chain's CDR3 is CASREVNSGANVLTF. The CDR3 region has the DNA TGTGCCAGCAGGGAGGTAAACTCTGGGGCCAACGTCCTGACTTTC.

This clone was counted a single time. V gene TRBV7-9 combines with J gene TRBJ2-3, with 10 nucleotides matching TRBD2. Trimming at V came to 5 bases and at J to 2 bases, leaving 7 bases not matched to a gene. Germline V gene lookup returns CDR1 SEHNR and CDR2 FQNEAQ (reference sequence). The CDR3 extends over 16 amino acids. As DNA, the CDR3 is TGTGCCAGCAGCCTAACTAGCGGGGACCCCACAGATACGCAGTATTTT. As protein: CASSLTSGDPTDTQYF.

The J gene is TRBJ2-5, the V gene TRBV7-8; D gene ambiguous. This CDR3 is built from 14 residues. Trimming took off 6 bases at V and 2 bases at J, with 13 bases between the two ends. Looked up from germline, CDR1 is SGHVS and CDR2 is FQNEAQ. CDR3 loop: CASSSYRVQETQYF. The CDR3 nucleotides are TGTGCCAGCAGTTCCTACAGAGTACAAGAGACCCAGTACTTC.